This TCR beta chain is from a study of T cell responses to AZD1222 COVID-19 vaccine. Study-level results: Close to half of spike-specific TCRs reportedly recognize unmutated variant regions. Two AZD1222 doses significantly raised spike-specific TCR breadth and depth over controls. Just a handful of people given AZD1222 tested seropositive at baseline. The span of vaccine-associated CD4 TCRs extended across spike, with dominance at 160-218 and 743-854.

Remarks on this clone: The antigen remains unidentified.

Assay: immunoSEQ multiplex PCR; the TCRdb copy retains only in-frame clones and omits some. The table shows 160,000 or so clones, with more than 80% occurring only once. This clonotype was obtained from an adult who received the MenACWY meningococcal vaccine as a control. The sequencing here drew on peripheral blood, taken 28 days after the second dose of the MenACWY control vaccine.

DNA of the CDR3: TGTGCCATCTGGTCCCCCCTATCAGATACGCAGTATTTT. Translated: CAIWSPLSDTQYF. This chain connects TRBV10-3 to TRBJ2-3; D remains ambiguous. Germline V gene lookup returns CDR1 ENHRY and CDR2 SYGVKD. V lost 8 bases, J lost 4 bases, and 13 bases lay in between. The CDR3 contains 13 residues.